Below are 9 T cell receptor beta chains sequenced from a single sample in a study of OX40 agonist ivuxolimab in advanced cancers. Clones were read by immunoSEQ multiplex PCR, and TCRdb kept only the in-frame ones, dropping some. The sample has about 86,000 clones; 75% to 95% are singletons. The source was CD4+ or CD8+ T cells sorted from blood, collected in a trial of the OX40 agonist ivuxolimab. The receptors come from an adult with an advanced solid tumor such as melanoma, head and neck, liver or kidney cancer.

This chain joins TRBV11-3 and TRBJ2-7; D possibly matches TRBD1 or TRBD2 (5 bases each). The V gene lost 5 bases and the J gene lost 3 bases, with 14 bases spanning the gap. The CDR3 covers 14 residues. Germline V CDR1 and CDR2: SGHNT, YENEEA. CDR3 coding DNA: TGTGCCAGCAGCCCTCCGGGACCCCTCTACGAGCAGTACTTC. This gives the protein CASSPPGPLYEQYF.

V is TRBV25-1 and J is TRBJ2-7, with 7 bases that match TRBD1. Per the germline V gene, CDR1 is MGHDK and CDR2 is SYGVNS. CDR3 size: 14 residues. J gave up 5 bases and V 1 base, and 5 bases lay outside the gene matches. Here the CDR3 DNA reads TGTGCCAGCAGTGAATCTTACGACAGGGACGAGCAGTACTTC. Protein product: CASSESYDRDEQYF.

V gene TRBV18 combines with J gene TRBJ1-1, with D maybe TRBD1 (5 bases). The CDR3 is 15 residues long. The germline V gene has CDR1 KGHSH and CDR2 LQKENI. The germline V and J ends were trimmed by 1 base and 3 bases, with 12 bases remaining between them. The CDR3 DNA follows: TGTGCCAGCTCACCACGCGTAGGGGCGGACACTGAAGCTTTCTTT. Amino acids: CASSPRVGADTEAFF.

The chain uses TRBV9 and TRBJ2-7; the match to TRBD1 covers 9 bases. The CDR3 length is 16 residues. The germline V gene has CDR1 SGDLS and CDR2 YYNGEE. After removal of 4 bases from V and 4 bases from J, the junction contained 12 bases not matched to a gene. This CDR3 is CASSIRDRDPPYEQYF. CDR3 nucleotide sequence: TGTGCCAGCAGCATCCGGGACAGGGATCCCCCGTACGAGCAGTACTTC.

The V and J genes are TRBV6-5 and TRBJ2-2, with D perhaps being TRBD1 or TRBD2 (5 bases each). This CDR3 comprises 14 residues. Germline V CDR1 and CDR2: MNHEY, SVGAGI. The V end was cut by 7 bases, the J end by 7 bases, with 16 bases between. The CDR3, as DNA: TGTGCCAGCATCAGGGATGTGGAGGACGGGGAGCTGTTTTTT. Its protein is CASIRDVEDGELFF.

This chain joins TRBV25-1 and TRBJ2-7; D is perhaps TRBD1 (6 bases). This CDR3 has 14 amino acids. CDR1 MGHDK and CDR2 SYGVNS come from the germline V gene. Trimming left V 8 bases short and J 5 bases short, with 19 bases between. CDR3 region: CASAQRQGPDEQYF. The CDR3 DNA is TGTGCCAGCGCCCAGCGGCAGGGGCCCGACGAGCAGTACTTC.

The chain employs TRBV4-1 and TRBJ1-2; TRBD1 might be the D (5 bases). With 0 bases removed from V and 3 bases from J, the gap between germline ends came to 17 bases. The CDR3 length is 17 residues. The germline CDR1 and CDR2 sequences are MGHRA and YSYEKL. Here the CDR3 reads CASSQDFLGGSDYGYTF. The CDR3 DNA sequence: TGCGCCAGCAGCCAAGACTTCCTTGGGGGGAGTGACTATGGCTACACCTTC.

The DNA of the CDR3 is TGTGCCAGCAGCTTGGCCCAGGGCCAATACAATGAGCAGTTCTTC. Amino acids: CASSLAQGQYNEQFF. The chain has TRBV5-8 and TRBJ2-1; D might be TRBD1 (5 bases). The CDR3 is made up of 15 amino acids. The V and J ends lost 0 bases and 4 bases respectively, with 11 bases between them. CDR1 is SGHTS and CDR2 is YDEGEE in the germline V gene.

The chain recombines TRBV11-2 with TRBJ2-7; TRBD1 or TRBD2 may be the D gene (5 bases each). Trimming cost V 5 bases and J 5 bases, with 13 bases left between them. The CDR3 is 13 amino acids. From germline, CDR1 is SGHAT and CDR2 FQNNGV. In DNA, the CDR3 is TGTGCCAGCAGCCTCGGGGCTCCCCACGAGCAGTACTTC. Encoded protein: CASSLGAPHEQYF.